Presented here are 17 T cell receptor beta chains from one specimen sequenced in a study of blood T cell repertoires in COVID-19 (dated by TCRdb to 2019 to 2021). The library was obtained by the immunoSEQ multiplex PCR assay. Entries here come from immuneACCESS through TCRdb and include only in-frame sequences with V and J called. Some clones fail to appear in such tables; in the studies checked, an unresolved V gene covers under half of the shortfall, and the cause of the remainder is unknown. In this sample the table shows under 130,000 clones, nearly 90% of which occur a single time. In total, the top ten clones hold approximately 3% of the sample. The sequenced material came from peripheral blood. Receptors were obtained from a man over 45 in a cohort sampled during active COVID-19.

The chain recombines TRBV4-3 with TRBJ1-2, with 9 bases fitting TRBD1. This CDR3 is 16 amino acids long. CDR1 and CDR2 (germline): LGHNA, YSLEER. Unmatched junction bases numbered 7, after V lost 0 bases and J lost 5 bases. CDR3 nucleotides: TGCGCCAGCAGCCAAGAGGGGGGACAGGGAGTATATGGCTACACCTTC. It is translated as CASSQEGGQGVYGYTF.

This rearrangement joins TRBV7-9 to TRBJ1-6; 9 nucleotides align to TRBD1. Germline loops: CDR1 SEHNR, CDR2 FQNEAQ (reference sequence). The CDR3 covers 17 residues. The V segment lost 5 bases and the J segment 5 bases; nucleotides outside the gene matches: 10. The CDR3: CASSPGQGRRDNSPLHF. The CDR3 DNA reads as TGTGCCAGCAGCCCCGGACAGGGGAGGCGAGATAATTCACCCCTCCACTTT. The whole variable domain, filled in from reference TRBV7-9 and TRBJ1-6, reads DTGVSQNPRHKITKRGQNVTFRCDPISEHNRLYWYRQTLGQGPEFLTYFQNEAQLEKSRLLSDRFSAERPKGSFSTLEIQRTEQGDSAMYLCASSPGQGRRDNSPLHFGNGTRLTVT.

This clone appeared once. The CDR3, as DNA: TGTGCCAGCAGCTTGGGGGCAGGTGGAAACACCATATATTTT. Translating gives CASSLGAGGNTIYF. The V gene is TRBV5-5, the J gene TRBJ1-3; D is unresolved. From germline, CDR1 is SGHKS and CDR2 YYEKEE (reference sequence). The ends were cut back, 0 bases at V and 3 bases at J, with 7 bases in the middle. The CDR3 has 14 residues.

This clone was recorded once. The chain couples TRBV19 to TRBJ1-2; 9 nucleotides line up with TRBD1. The CDR3 contains 15 residues. The J segment lost 2 bases and the V segment lost 8 bases, leaving 9 bases of the junction unmatched. Germline CDR1 and CDR2: LNHDA and SQIVND (reference sequence). The CDR3 region has the DNA TGTGCCAGTCTCCCGGGACAGGGCCTAAACTATGGCTACACCTTC. It translates to CASLPGQGLNYGYTF.

In DNA form, the CDR3 reads TGTGCCAGCAGCCAAGATACGGAGGGGGATACGCAGTATTTT. This encodes CASSQDTEGDTQYF. The rearrangement links TRBV3-1 (or the pseudogene TRBV3-2) to TRBJ2-3; tentative D call: TRBD2 (6 bases). V shed 0 bases and J shed 6 bases, with 10 bases lying between them. Germline V gene data show CDR1 as LGHDT and CDR2 as YNNKEL (reference sequence). There are 14 residues in the CDR3.

In DNA, the CDR3 is TGTGCCAGCAGCAACAGGGGTACCTATAATTCACCCCTCCACTTT. This codes for CASSNRGTYNSPLHF. The rearrangement uses TRBV6-5 and TRBJ1-6, with TRBD1 matching 7 bases. The CDR3 is 15 residues long. From germline, CDR1 is MNHEY and CDR2 SVGAGI. Trimming removed 6 bases from V and 2 bases from J; junction bases left unmatched: 4.

The rearrangement links TRBV25-1 to TRBJ2-2, with D unclear. The germline V gene has CDR1 MGHDK and CDR2 SYGVNS. V was cut by 1 base and J by 1 base, with 7 bases left in between. CDR3 length: 15 amino acids. CDR3 sequence reads: CASSESLLNTGELFF. The CDR3 bases are TGTGCCAGCAGTGAATCCCTATTGAACACCGGGGAGCTGTTTTTT. Full variable domain (rest looked up from reference TRBV25-1 and TRBJ2-2): EADIYQTPRYLVIGTGKKITLECSQTMGHDKMYWYQQDPGMELHLIHYSYGVNSTEKGDLSSESTVSRIRTEHFPLTLESARPSHTSQYLCASSESLLNTGELFFGEGSRLTVL.

The chain carries TRBV21-1 and TRBJ1-2. TRBV21-1 is a pseudogene locus. The CDR3 spans 13 residues. CDR3 loop: CASSNEFTYGYTF. DNA for the CDR3: TGTGCCAGCAGCAACGAGTTTACCTATGGCTACACCTTC.

The gene calls are TRBV5-1 and TRBJ1-4; D unresolved. V lost 0 bases and J lost 3, with 6 bases in between. The CDR3 is made up of 14 amino acids. Germline lookup yields CDR1 SGHRS and CDR2 YFSETQ. The CDR3 DNA reads as TGCGCCAGCAGCTTGGAGGGAGCTAATGAAAAACTGTTTTTT. It is translated as CASSLEGANEKLFF.

The chain is built from TRBV11-2 and TRBJ2-5; 8 nucleotides line up with TRBD2. The junction had 6 bases not matched to a gene; V was cut back by 1 base and J by 5 bases. Germline lookup yields CDR1 SGHAT and CDR2 FQNNGV. The CDR3 spans 15 residues. Here the CDR3 DNA reads TGTGCCAGCAGCTTAGGAGCGGGGGCCGTGGAGACCCAGTACTTC. Translation: CASSLGAGAVETQYF.

The gene calls are TRBV5-5 and TRBJ2-7, with D unclear. The length of the CDR3 is 14 residues. V was pared by 4 bases and J by 0 bases, with 11 bases between. The germline V gene encodes CDR1 SGHKS and CDR2 YYEKEE (reference sequence). CDR3 DNA sequence: TGTGCCAGCAGCCCCCATCGAGGCTCCTACGAGCAGTACTTC. Amino acid sequence: CASSPHRGSYEQYF.

V gene TRBV28 combines with J gene TRBJ1-2; maybe TRBD1 (6 bases). CDR1 is MDHEN and CDR2 is SYDVKM in the germline V gene. This CDR3 has 14 amino acids. The germline V and J ends were trimmed by 8 bases and 1 base, with 14 bases remaining between them. Here the CDR3 reads CASGQTLFNYGYTF. CDR3 DNA: TGTGCCAGCGGACAGACTTTATTTAACTATGGCTACACCTTC.

This clone was detected once. The chain links TRBV5-4 to TRBJ2-1; 7 bases align to TRBD1. This CDR3 contains 16 residues. The V and J ends lost 9 bases and 4 bases, in that order; junction bases with no gene match: 16. The V gene's germline CDR1 is SGHNT and CDR2 YYREEE (reference sequence). CDR3 loop: CAIEYRGARSYNEQFF. The CDR3 DNA is TGTGCCATCGAGTACAGGGGCGCGCGGTCGTACAATGAGCAGTTCTTC.

The chain links TRBV7-3 to TRBJ2-1; D might be TRBD1 (5 bases). V shed 0 bases and J shed 2 bases, with 5 bases lying between them. This CDR3 region has 14 residues. Looked up from germline, CDR1 is SGHTA and CDR2 is FQGTGA. CDR3 region: CASSLTTAYNEQFF. CDR3 bases: TGTGCCAGCAGCTTAACGACAGCCTACAATGAGCAGTTCTTC.

The CDR3 DNA sequence: TGTGCCAGCAGTGAATTCAGGGGCGAAACGCGCGAGCAGTACTTC. Translated, it gives CASSEFRGETREQYF. V and J are TRBV6-1 and TRBJ2-7, with a possible D match to TRBD1 (6 bases). With 2 bases removed from V and 6 bases from J, the gap between germline ends came to 17 bases. This CDR3 is 15 amino acids long. The V gene's germline CDR1 is MNHNS and CDR2 SASEGT.

This CDR3 is CASSFLNEQFF. In DNA, the CDR3 is TGTGCCAGCAGTTTCCTCAATGAGCAGTTCTTC. This chain joins TRBV12-3 or TRBV12-4 and TRBJ2-1; D not resolved. V was pared by 3 bases and J by 6 bases, with 3 bases between. The CDR3 has 11 residues.

This clone is a singleton in its sample. The rearrangement joins TRBV24-1 to TRBJ2-1; D call uncertain. Germline assignment: CDR1 KGHDR and CDR2 SFDVKD. CDR3 length: 14 amino acids. V was shortened by 1 base and J by 5 bases, with 8 bases between the two germline ends. CDR3 loop: CATSDFPQNNEQFF. The DNA of the CDR3 is TGTGCCACCAGTGATTTCCCACAGAACAATGAGCAGTTCTTC.